The 8 T cell receptor beta chains listed next were all sequenced from one sample in a study. TCRdb reprocessed the RT-PCR reads via MiXCR and lists one record per CDR3 protein. The sample shows more than 600,000 distinct CDR3 sequences, approximately 15% of them seen only once. The sequenced sample was memory CD4+ T cells from blood. All receptors derive from a female donor in good health, serving as a healthy control.

The sample holds many counts of this clonotype. The chain recombines TRBV4-1 with TRBJ2-7; TRBD1 is a possible D gene (6 bases). Germline assignment: CDR1 MGHRA and CDR2 YSYEKL. V lost 0 bases and J lost 4, with 13 bases in between. This CDR3 spans 15 amino acids. The chain's CDR3 is CASSQEVSRGYEQYF. Written as DNA, the CDR3 is TGCGCCAGCAGCCAAGAGGTGAGCAGGGGATACGAGCAGTACTTC.

This clonotype occurred many times. This chain joins TRBV27 and TRBJ2-2; no reliable D call. The V end lost 6 bases, the J end lost 2 bases, and 7 bases lay between the germline ends. The CDR3 loop spans 13 amino acids. Germline CDR1 MNHEY, CDR2 SMNVEV (reference sequence). In nucleotides, the CDR3 is TGTGCCAGCAGCTTAGCTAACACCGGGGAGCTGTTTTTT. Its translation: CASSLANTGELFF.

This clonotype was observed a handful of times. This rearrangement joins TRBV5-1 to TRBJ1-2; D uncertain. CDR1 SGHRS and CDR2 YFSETQ come from the germline V gene. The CDR3 is made up of 14 amino acids. The V and J ends lost 2 bases and 0 bases respectively, with 8 bases between them. The DNA of the CDR3 is TGCGCCAGCAGCTTCGGACTAACTAACTATGGCTACACCTTC. It is translated as CASSFGLTNYGYTF.

The gene calls are TRBV6-5 and TRBJ2-7; 7 bases agree with TRBD2. The CDR3 runs 16 residues. CDR1 MNHEY and CDR2 SVGAGI come from the germline V gene. J was trimmed by 1 base and V by 4 bases; bases with no gene match: 10. CDR3 sequence (DNA): TGTGCCAGCAGTTCGACTTGGGGGGAGGGATCCTACGAGCAGTACTTC. Translating gives CASSSTWGEGSYEQYF.

This clonotype showed up just a few times. The V gene is TRBV4-3, the J gene TRBJ2-1; 8 nucleotides align to TRBD2. Trimming removed 0 bases from V and 3 bases from J; junction bases left unmatched: 7. The CDR3 runs 17 residues. Looked up from germline, CDR1 is LGHNA and CDR2 is YSLEER. CDR3 loop: CASSQDWSGGHYNEQFF. Here the CDR3 DNA reads TGCGCCAGCAGCCAAGATTGGTCGGGAGGGCACTACAATGAGCAGTTCTTC.

This clonotype has just a few counts. The CDR3 sequence is CSVRQDYEQYF. The CDR3 DNA reads as TGCAGCGTTAGGCAGGACTACGAGCAGTACTTC. The J gene is TRBJ2-7, the V gene TRBV29-1; no clear D gene. This CDR3 spans 11 amino acids. V dropped 5 bases and J dropped 3 bases, with 8 bases sitting between them. CDR1 and CDR2 (germline): SQVTM, ANQGSEA.

The CDR3 sequence: CASSRDRAIQAFF. Written as DNA, the CDR3 is TGTGCCAGCAGCCGTGACAGGGCCATTCAAGCTTTCTTT. J is TRBJ1-1 and V is TRBV11-2, with 7 bases that match TRBD1. The trim removed 5 bases at V and 9 bases at J, leaving 9 bases unmatched. CDR3 length equals 13 residues. CDR1 and CDR2 (germline): SGHAT, FQNNGV.

This clonotype was found once. CDR3 residues: CASSPEGHFLNTEAFF. DNA of the CDR3: TGCGCCAGCAGCCCGGAGGGACACTTTCTGAACACTGAAGCTTTCTTT. The rearrangement links TRBV5-1 to TRBJ1-1, with D tentatively TRBD1 (6 bases). The germline V gene encodes CDR1 SGHRS and CDR2 YFSETQ. The CDR3 totals 16 residues. V lost 4 bases and J 0 bases, leaving 16 bases between the germline ends.